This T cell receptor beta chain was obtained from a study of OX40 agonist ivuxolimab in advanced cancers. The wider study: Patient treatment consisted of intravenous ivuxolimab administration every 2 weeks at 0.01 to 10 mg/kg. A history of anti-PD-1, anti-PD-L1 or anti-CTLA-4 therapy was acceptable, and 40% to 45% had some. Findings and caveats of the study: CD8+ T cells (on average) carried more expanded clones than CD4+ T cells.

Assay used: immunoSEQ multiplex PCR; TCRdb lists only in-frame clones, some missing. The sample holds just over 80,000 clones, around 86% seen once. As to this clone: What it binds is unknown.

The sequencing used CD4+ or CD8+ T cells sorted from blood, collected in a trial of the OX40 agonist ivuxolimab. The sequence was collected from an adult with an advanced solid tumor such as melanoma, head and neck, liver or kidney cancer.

The CDR3 reads CASSPRGTSGATDTQYF. DNA of the CDR3: TGTGCCAGCAGCCCTCGAGGGACTAGCGGGGCCACAGATACGCAGTATTTT. The rearrangement joins TRBV11-3 to TRBJ2-3; 13 bases are shared with TRBD2. The V gene's germline CDR1 is SGHNT and CDR2 YENEEA. J gave up 2 bases and V 5 bases, and 7 bases lay outside the gene matches. The CDR3 runs 17 residues.